One sample yielded the 22 T cell receptor beta chains listed below, sequenced in a study of identical twins. TCRdb redid the calling of the 5' RACE reads with MiXCR, one entry per CDR3 protein. The table has fewer than 250,000 distinct CDR3 sequences, about 7% seen once. Separately, the same data were catalogued under a study of yellow fever vaccine responses in identical twins.

Sequencing was performed on memory (CD45RO+) T cells sorted from blood. These TCRs come from a woman under 30 in good health.

The chain carries TRBV25-1 and TRBJ2-2, with TRBD2 matching 14 bases. The trim removed 7 bases at V and 3 bases at J, leaving 10 bases unmatched. Germline assignment: CDR1 MGHDK and CDR2 SYGVNS. The CDR3 covers 18 residues. The chain's CDR3 is CASIPGTSGRWDTGELFF. The CDR3 nucleotides are TGTGCCAGCATCCCCGGGACTAGCGGGAGATGGGACACCGGGGAGCTGTTTTTT.

The chain has TRBV6-1 and TRBJ2-1; D unclear. V lost 0 bases and J lost 7, with 10 bases in between. There are 14 residues in the CDR3. From germline, CDR1 is MNHNS and CDR2 SASEGT. CDR3 coding DNA: TGTGCCAGCAGTGAAGCGTTGGGATCTAATGAGCAGTTCTTC. Translated, it gives CASSEALGSNEQFF.

The chain carries TRBV6-6 and TRBJ1-2; D remains ambiguous. The CDR3 length is 14 residues. V was clipped by 2 bases and J by 0 bases, with 7 bases between them. Germline CDR1 reads MNHNY; CDR2 reads SVGAGI (reference sequence). CDR3 region: CASSYHASNYGYTF. The CDR3 region has the DNA TGTGCCAGCAGTTACCACGCATCTAACTATGGCTACACCTTC.

Here the CDR3 reads CATSDRPGQVSYNEQFF. The CDR3 DNA sequence: TGTGCCACCAGTGATCGTCCGGGACAGGTCTCCTACAATGAGCAGTTCTTC. V gene TRBV24-1 combines with J gene TRBJ2-1; the match to TRBD1 covers 8 bases. CDR3 length: 17 residues. Germline V gene sequence: CDR1 KGHDR, CDR2 SFDVKD. V shed 3 bases and J 0 bases; nucleotides not matched to a gene: 6.

The rearrangement links TRBV5-6 to TRBJ2-5; TRBD2 aligns across 8 bases. CDR1 and CDR2 from the germline V gene are SGHDT and YYEEEE. With V trimmed by 0 bases and J by 0 bases, 7 bases remained unmatched. The CDR3 contains 17 residues. Written as DNA, the CDR3 is TGTGCCAGCAGCTTGGCTGGGCGGGGGGTCAACCAAGAGACCCAGTACTTC. Translating it yields CASSLAGRGVNQETQYF.

This clonotype was counted between two and nine times. The V gene is TRBV5-1, the J gene TRBJ1-4, with D possibly TRBD1 on 6 matching bases. The V end lost 0 bases, the J end lost 8 bases, and 14 bases lay between the germline ends. The germline gives CDR1 SGHRS, CDR2 YFSETQ. This CDR3 comprises 15 residues. The CDR3 here is CASSLAADRGEKLFF. CDR3 coding DNA: TGCGCCAGCAGCTTGGCCGCGGACAGAGGCGAAAAACTGTTTTTT.

This clonotype has a count of ten or more. The J gene is TRBJ2-3, the V gene TRBV4-1; D possibly corresponds to TRBD1 (5 bases). Germline loops: CDR1 MGHRA, CDR2 YSYEKL. The CDR3 length is 16 residues. The V end lost 1 base, the J end lost 1 base, and 12 bases lay between the germline ends. The CDR3 reads CASSQAQVRGTDTQYF. The CDR3 DNA follows: TGCGCCAGCAGCCAAGCACAGGTCAGGGGCACAGATACGCAGTATTTT.

The rearrangement links TRBV6-1 to TRBJ2-1, with TRBD2 matching 12 bases. Germline V lookup: CDR1 MNHNS, CDR2 SASEGT. Trimming removed 2 bases from V and 7 bases from J; junction bases left unmatched: 3. This CDR3 spans 15 amino acids. CDR3 loop: CASSELAGGLNEQFF. The CDR3 DNA follows: TGTGCCAGCAGTGAACTAGCGGGGGGGTTGAATGAGCAGTTCTTC.

This clonotype was counted a few times. The chain carries TRBV20-1 and TRBJ2-5, with TRBD2 matching over 8 bases. Germline CDR1 is DFQATT and CDR2 is SNEGSKA (reference sequence). The CDR3 spans 15 residues. V dropped 5 bases and J dropped 3; count of bases not matched to a gene: 11. CDR3 bases: TGCAGTGCTTTTCCCGGGGGGGGGCGGAAAGAGACCCAGTACTTC. Its protein is CSAFPGGGRKETQYF.

Ten or more counts support this clonotype. Here the CDR3 reads CASSPGDRRDTGELFF. The CDR3 nucleotides read TGTGCCAGCAGCCCGGGGGATCGGCGGGACACCGGGGAGCTGTTTTTT. The chain couples TRBV5-5 to TRBJ2-2; TRBD2 is a possible D gene (6 bases). CDR3 size: 16 residues. Germline CDR1 reads SGHKS; CDR2 reads YYEKEE (reference sequence). Trimming cost V 4 bases and J 3 bases, with 16 bases left between them.

This clonotype was seen a handful of times. The chain uses TRBV11-2 and TRBJ2-1; D is undetermined. V lost 5 bases to trimming and J lost 7 bases, with 15 bases between them. CDR1 is SGHAT, CDR2 FQNNGV, per germline. The CDR3 runs 14 residues. The CDR3 DNA is TGTGCCAGCAGCACCAGATCCAGCTGGAATGAGCAGTTCTTC. This encodes CASSTRSSWNEQFF.

The chain has TRBV6-1 and TRBJ2-6; possible D gene TRBD1, 6 bases. The V gene lost 7 bases and the J gene lost 4 bases, with 11 bases spanning the gap. The germline CDR1 and CDR2 sequences are MNHNS and SASEGT. The CDR3 contains 14 residues. The CDR3 loop is CASTGVGGANVLTF. CDR3 DNA sequence: TGTGCCAGCACAGGGGTTGGCGGGGCCAACGTCCTGACTTTC.

The genes are TRBV27 and TRBJ2-7; TRBD2 agrees at 9 bases. The CDR3 extends over 18 amino acids. After removal of 4 bases from V and 6 bases from J, the junction contained 19 bases not matched to a gene. Germline lookup yields CDR1 MNHEY and CDR2 SMNVEV (reference sequence). CDR3 loop: CASSSLSRGLAFFSEQYF. CDR3 coding DNA: TGTGCCAGCAGTTCGTTATCCCGGGGACTAGCCTTTTTCTCCGAGCAGTACTTC.

This clonotype has ten or more counts. This rearrangement joins TRBV12-3 or TRBV12-4 to TRBJ2-7, with a possible D match to TRBD2 (5 bases). The germline V and J ends were trimmed by 5 bases and 4 bases, with 12 bases remaining between them. The CDR3 spans 13 residues. The CDR3 nucleotides are TGTGCCAGCAGTCCCAGCGGAAGGTACGAGCAGTACTTC. Protein product: CASSPSGRYEQYF.

This clonotype has at least ten counts. The rearrangement joins TRBV20-1 to TRBJ1-3; possibly TRBD1 for D (6 bases). Germline CDR1 DFQATT, CDR2 SNEGSKA (reference sequence). The CDR3 has 13 amino acids. The ends were cut back, 0 bases at V and 3 bases at J, with 6 bases in the middle. This chain's CDR3 is CSARDRGGNTIYF. In nucleotides, the CDR3 is TGCAGTGCTAGAGACAGGGGTGGAAACACCATATATTTT.

The chain has TRBV7-9 and TRBJ2-5; D uncertain. Germline-derived CDR1 and CDR2 are SEHNR and FQNEAQ (reference sequence). CDR3 size: 14 residues. With 1 base removed from V and 1 base from J, the gap between germline ends came to 7 bases. Here the CDR3 reads CASSLVASQETQYF. The CDR3 nucleotides read TGTGCCAGCAGCTTAGTTGCCAGCCAAGAGACCCAGTACTTC.

This clonotype was picked up a small number of times. The CDR3 reads CASSYSMVSEQYF. In DNA form, the CDR3 reads TGTGCCAGCAGTTACTCGATGGTGAGCGAGCAGTACTTC. The chain carries TRBV6-5 and TRBJ2-7; D call uncertain. The CDR3 length is 13 residues. The V and J ends lost 0 bases and 6 bases respectively, with 9 bases between them. CDR1 MNHEY and CDR2 SVGAGI come from the germline V gene.

This clonotype is labeled as medium-sized. The rearrangement uses TRBV3-1 and TRBJ2-4; a weak D match, TRBD2 (5 bases). The ends were cut back, 4 bases at V and 9 bases at J, with 13 bases in the middle. The germline gives CDR1 LGHDT, CDR2 YNNKEL (reference sequence). This CDR3 contains 13 residues. Here the CDR3 reads CASSPDWVGIQYF. DNA of the CDR3: TGTGCCAGCAGCCCGGACTGGGTTGGCATTCAGTACTTC.

This clonotype was seen only a few times. The chain links TRBV5-1 to TRBJ2-7; TRBD1 or TRBD2 may be the D gene (7 bases each). Germline V CDR1 and CDR2: SGHRS, YFSETQ. CDR3 length equals 15 residues. V was trimmed by 4 bases and J by 0 bases, leaving 14 bases between them. CDR3 DNA sequence: TGCGCCAGCAGCGGGGGGGCAGGGGGCTCCTACGAGCAGTACTTC. Residues: CASSGGAGGSYEQYF.

Many counts were recorded for this clonotype. V usage is TRBV29-1 and J usage is TRBJ2-5, with D tentatively TRBD1 (5 bases). The CDR3 consists of 17 residues. V lost 2 bases and J 1 base, leaving 20 bases between the germline ends. CDR1 and CDR2 from the germline V gene are SQVTM and ANQGSEA. The CDR3 DNA reads as TGCAGCGTTGAACCCAGGGTGGTTTTTAGTGTCCAAGAGACCCAGTACTTC. Translation: CSVEPRVVFSVQETQYF.

This clonotype showed up just a few times. The V and J genes are TRBV6-5 and TRBJ2-3; the D is unclear. Trimming removed 0 bases at V and 5 bases at J, with 12 bases between. Germline V gene lookup returns CDR1 MNHEY and CDR2 SVGAGI. The length of the CDR3 is 15 residues. The CDR3: CASSYSIGWGDTQYF. The CDR3 DNA reads as TGTGCCAGCAGTTACTCGATCGGGTGGGGAGATACGCAGTATTTT.

This clonotype was observed many times. CDR3 loop: CASSLGTFRDLYEQYF. CDR3 in DNA: TGTGCCAGCAGCTTGGGGACATTCCGGGACCTCTACGAGCAGTACTTC. This chain connects TRBV5-6 to TRBJ2-7; possibly TRBD1 or TRBD2 for D (5 bases each). This CDR3 contains 16 residues. The germline gives CDR1 SGHDT, CDR2 YYEEEE. V was pared by 0 bases and J by 3 bases, with 16 bases between.